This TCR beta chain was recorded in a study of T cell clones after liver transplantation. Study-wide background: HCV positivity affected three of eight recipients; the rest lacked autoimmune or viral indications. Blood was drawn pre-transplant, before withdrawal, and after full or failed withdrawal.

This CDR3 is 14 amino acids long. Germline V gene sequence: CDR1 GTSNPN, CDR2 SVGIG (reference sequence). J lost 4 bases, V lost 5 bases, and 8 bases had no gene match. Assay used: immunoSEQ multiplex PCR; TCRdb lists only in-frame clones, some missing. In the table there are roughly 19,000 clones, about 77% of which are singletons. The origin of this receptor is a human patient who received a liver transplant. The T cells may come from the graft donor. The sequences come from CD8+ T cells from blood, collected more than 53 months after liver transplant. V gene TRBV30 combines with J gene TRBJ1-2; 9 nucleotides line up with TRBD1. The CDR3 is CAWERDRVVYGYTF. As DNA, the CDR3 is TGTGCCTGGGAAAGGGACAGGGTGGTCTATGGCTACACCTTC. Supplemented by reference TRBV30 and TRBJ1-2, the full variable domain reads SQTIHQWPATLVQPVGSPLSLECTVEGTSNPNLYWYRQAAGRGLQLLFYSVGIGQISSEVPQNLSASRPQDRQFILSSKKLLLSDSGFYLCAWERDRVVYGYTFGSGTRLTVV.